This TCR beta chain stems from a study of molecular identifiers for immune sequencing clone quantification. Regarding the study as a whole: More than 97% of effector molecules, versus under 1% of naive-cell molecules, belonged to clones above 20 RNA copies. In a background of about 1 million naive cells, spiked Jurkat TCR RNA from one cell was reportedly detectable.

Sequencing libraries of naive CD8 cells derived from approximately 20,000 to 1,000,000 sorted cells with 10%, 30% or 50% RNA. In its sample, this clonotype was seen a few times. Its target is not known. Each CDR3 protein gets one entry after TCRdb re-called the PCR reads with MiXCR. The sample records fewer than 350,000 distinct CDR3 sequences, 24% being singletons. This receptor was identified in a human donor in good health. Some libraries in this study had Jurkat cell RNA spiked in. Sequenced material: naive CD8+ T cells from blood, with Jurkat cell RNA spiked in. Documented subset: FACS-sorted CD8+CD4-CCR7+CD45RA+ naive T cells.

The CDR3 protein is CASSLTGTEDHGYTF. The CDR3 bases are TGTGCCAGCAGCTTAACCGGGACGGAGGATCATGGCTACACCTTC. The gene calls are TRBV14 and TRBJ1-2; possible D gene TRBD1, 5 bases. Germline V gene data show CDR1 as SGHDN and CDR2 as FVKESK. The CDR3 spans 15 residues. V lost 5 bases and J 6 bases, leaving 19 bases between the germline ends.